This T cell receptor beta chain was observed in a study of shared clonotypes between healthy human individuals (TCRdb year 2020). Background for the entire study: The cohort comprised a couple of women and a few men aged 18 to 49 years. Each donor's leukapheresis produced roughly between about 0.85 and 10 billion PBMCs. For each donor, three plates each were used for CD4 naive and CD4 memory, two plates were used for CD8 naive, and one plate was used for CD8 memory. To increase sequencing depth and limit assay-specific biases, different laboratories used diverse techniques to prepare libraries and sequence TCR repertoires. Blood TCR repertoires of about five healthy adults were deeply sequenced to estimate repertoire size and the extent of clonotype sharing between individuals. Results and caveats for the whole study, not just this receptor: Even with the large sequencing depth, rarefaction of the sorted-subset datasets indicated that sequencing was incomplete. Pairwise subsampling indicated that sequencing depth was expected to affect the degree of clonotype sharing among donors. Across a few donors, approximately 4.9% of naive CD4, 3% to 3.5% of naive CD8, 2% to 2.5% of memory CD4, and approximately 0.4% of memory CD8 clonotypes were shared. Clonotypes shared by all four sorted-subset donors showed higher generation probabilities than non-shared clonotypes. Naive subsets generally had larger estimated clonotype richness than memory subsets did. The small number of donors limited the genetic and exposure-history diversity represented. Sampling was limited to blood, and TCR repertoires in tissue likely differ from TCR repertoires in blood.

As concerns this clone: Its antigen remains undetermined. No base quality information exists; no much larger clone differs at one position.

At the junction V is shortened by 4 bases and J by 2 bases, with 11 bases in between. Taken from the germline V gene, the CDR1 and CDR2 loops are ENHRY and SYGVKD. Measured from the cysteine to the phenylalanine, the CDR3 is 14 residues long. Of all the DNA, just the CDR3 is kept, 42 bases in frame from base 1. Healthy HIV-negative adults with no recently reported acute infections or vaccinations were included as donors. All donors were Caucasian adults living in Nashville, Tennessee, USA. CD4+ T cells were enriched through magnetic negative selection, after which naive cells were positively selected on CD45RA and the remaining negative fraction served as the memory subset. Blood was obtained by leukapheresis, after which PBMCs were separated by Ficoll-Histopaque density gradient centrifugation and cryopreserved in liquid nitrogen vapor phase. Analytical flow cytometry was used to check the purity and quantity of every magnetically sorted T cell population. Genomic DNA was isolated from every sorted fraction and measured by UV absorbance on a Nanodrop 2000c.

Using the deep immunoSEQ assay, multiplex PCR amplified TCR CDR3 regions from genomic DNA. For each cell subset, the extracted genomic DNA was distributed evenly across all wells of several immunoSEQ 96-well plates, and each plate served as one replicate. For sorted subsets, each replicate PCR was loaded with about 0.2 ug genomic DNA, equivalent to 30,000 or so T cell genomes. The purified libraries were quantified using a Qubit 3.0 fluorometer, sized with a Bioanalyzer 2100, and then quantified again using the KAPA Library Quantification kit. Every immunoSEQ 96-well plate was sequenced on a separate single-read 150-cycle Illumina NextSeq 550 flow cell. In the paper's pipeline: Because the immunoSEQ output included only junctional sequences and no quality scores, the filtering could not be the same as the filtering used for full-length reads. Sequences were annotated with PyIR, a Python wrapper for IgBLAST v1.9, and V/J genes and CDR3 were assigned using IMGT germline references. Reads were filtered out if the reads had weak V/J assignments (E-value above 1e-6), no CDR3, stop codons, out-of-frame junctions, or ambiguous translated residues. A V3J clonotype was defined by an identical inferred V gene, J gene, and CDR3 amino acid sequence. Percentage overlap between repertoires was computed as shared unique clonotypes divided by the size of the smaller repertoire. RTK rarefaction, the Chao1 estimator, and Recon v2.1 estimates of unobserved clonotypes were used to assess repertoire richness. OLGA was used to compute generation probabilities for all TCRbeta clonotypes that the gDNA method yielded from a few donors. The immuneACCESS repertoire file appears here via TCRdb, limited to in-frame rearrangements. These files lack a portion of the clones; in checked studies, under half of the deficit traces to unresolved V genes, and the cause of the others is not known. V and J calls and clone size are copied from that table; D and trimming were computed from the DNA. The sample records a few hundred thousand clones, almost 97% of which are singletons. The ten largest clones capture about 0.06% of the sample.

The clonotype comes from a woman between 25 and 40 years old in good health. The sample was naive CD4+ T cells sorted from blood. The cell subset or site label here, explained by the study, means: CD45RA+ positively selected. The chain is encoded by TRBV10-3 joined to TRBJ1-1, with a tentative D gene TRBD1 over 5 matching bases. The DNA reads TGTGCCATCAGTGTGGGGGTTACCAACACTGAAGCTTTCTTT. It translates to CAISVGVTNTEAFF.